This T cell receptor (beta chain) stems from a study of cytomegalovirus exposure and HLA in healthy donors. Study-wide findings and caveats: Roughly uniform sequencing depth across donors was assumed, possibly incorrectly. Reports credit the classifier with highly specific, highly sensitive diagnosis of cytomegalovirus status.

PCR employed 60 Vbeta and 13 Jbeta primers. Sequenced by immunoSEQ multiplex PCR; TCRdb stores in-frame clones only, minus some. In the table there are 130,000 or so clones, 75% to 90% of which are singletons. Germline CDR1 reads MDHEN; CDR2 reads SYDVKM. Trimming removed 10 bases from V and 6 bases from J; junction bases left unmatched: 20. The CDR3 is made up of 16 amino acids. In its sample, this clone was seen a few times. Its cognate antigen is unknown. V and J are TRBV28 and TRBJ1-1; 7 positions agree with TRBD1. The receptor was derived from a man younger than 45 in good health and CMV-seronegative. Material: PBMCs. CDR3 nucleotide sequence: TGTGCCACCCCCCCGGCCAATACAGGGGAACTCTCTGAAGCTTTCTTT. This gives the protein CATPPANTGELSEAFF.